This T cell receptor beta chain was obtained from a study of control samples from healthy donors and cancer patients. Measured with immunoSEQ multiplex PCR; TCRdb has only the in-frame clones, and not every one. This sample has around 100,000 clones, with about nine tenths found just once. This CDR3 comprises 13 residues. The V gene's germline CDR1 is SGHDT and CDR2 YYEEEE. Trimming stripped 2 bases from V and 5 bases from J, with 10 bases between. The clonotype was recovered from a human donor in good health. The donor label of this sample is uncertain. The sequenced material came from blood. V usage is TRBV5-6 and J usage is TRBJ1-1; D remains unclear. Written as DNA, the CDR3 is TGTGCCAGCAGCTTTCGGCCTTGGACTGAAGCTTTCTTT. Amino acid sequence: CASSFRPWTEAFF.